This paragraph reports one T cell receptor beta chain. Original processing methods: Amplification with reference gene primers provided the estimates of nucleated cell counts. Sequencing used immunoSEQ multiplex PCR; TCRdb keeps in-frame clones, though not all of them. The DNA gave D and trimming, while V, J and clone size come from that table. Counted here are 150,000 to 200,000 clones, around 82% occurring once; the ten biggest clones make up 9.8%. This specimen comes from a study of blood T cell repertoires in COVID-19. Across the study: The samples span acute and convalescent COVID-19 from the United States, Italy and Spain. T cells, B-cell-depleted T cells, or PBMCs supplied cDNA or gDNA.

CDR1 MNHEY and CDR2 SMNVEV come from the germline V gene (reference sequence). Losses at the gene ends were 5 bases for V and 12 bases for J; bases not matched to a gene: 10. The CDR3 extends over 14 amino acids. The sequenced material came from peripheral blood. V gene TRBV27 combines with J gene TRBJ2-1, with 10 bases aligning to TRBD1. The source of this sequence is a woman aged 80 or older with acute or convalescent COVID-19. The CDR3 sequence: CASSRGTGVSVQFF. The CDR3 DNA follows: TGTGCCAGCAGTAGGGGGACAGGGGTTTCCGTGCAGTTCTTC.